The 24 T cell receptor beta chains below come from one sample, sequenced in a study of blood T cell repertoires in COVID-19. Profiled with immunoSEQ multiplex PCR; TCRdb holds only in-frame clones, not every one. The sample has around 140,000 clones, around 82% seen once; the top ten hold approximately 1.5%. The sequenced material came from peripheral blood. These receptors came from a man aged 55-75 years with acute or convalescent COVID-19.

The genes are TRBV28 and TRBJ2-7; no clear D gene. The CDR3 totals 14 residues. Trimming cost V 7 bases and J 2 bases, with 15 bases left between them. The germline V gene encodes CDR1 MDHEN and CDR2 SYDVKM. The CDR3 bases are TGTGCCAGCAACTCGAGGCTTAAGGCCTACGAGCAGTACTTC. It codes for CASNSRLKAYEQYF.

CDR3 bases: TGTGCCAGCAGCTTGGGACTACAAGAGACCCAGTACTTC. This sequence encodes CASSLGLQETQYF. This rearrangement joins TRBV11-2 to TRBJ2-5, with TRBD2 matching 7 bases. After removal of 3 bases from V and 2 bases from J, the junction contained 0 bases not matched to a gene. The V gene's germline CDR1 is SGHAT and CDR2 FQNNGV. This CDR3 is 13 amino acids long.

DNA of the CDR3: TGCAGCGTGGAATTGGACAGGGAGAACACCGGGGAGCTGTTTTTT. Translating gives CSVELDRENTGELFF. This sequence joins TRBV29-1 and TRBJ2-2, with 8 bases aligning to TRBD1. The CDR3 runs to 15 residues. The junction had 7 bases not matched to a gene; V was cut back by 6 bases and J by 1 base. CDR1 is SQVTM and CDR2 is ANQGSEA in the germline V gene.

The chain couples TRBV20-1 to TRBJ2-1, with no clear D. Per the germline V gene, CDR1 is DFQATT and CDR2 is SNEGSKA (reference sequence). The CDR3 totals 13 residues. V gave up 3 bases and J gave up 3 bases, with 9 bases separating them. In DNA, the CDR3 is TGCAGTGCTAGTCAGCAGGACTACAATGAGCAGTTCTTC. Encoded protein: CSASQQDYNEQFF.

The CDR3 is CASSPRSGGAPAYEQYF. CDR3 nucleotides: TGTGCCAGCAGTCCACGCTCCGGTGGTGCCCCCGCCTACGAGCAGTACTTC. The rearrangement uses TRBV6-6 and TRBJ2-7; D ambiguous. Germline lookup yields CDR1 MNHNY and CDR2 SVGAGI (reference sequence). The CDR3 has 17 amino acids. Between the trimmed V and J ends, which lost 5 bases and 2 bases, there was a span of 22 bases.

V gene TRBV7-3 combines with J gene TRBJ2-7, with TRBD1 matching over 7 bases. Germline CDR1 is SGHTA and CDR2 is FQGTGA. This CDR3 is 17 amino acids long. V dropped 0 bases and J dropped 1; count of bases not matched to a gene: 9. The CDR3 DNA is TGTGCCAGCAGCTTAACGTCTGAGGGGGCCTCTTCCTACGAGCAGTACTTC. It codes for CASSLTSEGASSYEQYF.

The rearrangement joins TRBV28 to TRBJ1-4; 8 nucleotides align to TRBD1. This CDR3 contains 14 residues. V shed 6 bases and J 6 bases; nucleotides not matched to a gene: 6. Germline V gives CDR1 MDHEN, CDR2 SYDVKM. DNA of the CDR3: TGTGCCAGCAGCAGGGGGGGACAGGATGAAAAACTGTTTTTT. Translation gives CASSRGGQDEKLFF. Using reference TRBV28 and TRBJ1-4 for the parts outside the CDR3, the full variable domain is DVKVTQSSRYLVKRTGEKVFLECVQDMDHENMFWYRQDPGLGLRLIYFSYDVKMKEKGDIPEGYSVSREKKERFSLILESASTNQTSMYLCASSRGGQDEKLFFGSGTQLSVL.

The chain is built from TRBV10-3 and TRBJ1-5; D unresolved. The CDR3 is 12 residues long. Trimming removed 10 bases from V and 5 bases from J, with 12 bases in between. The germline V gene has CDR1 ENHRY and CDR2 SYGVKD. The CDR3 region has the DNA TGTGCCAGACACGTATCGGATCAGCCCCAGCATTTT. It is translated as CARHVSDQPQHF.

This rearrangement joins TRBV13 to TRBJ2-7, with 8 bases aligning to TRBD1. Germline trimming cut 1 base from V and 2 bases from J; bases unmatched to any gene: 4. Germline V lookup: CDR1 PRHDT, CDR2 FYEKMQ (reference sequence). CDR3 size: 15 residues. CDR3 region: CASSLAGTGPYEQYF. CDR3 nucleotide sequence: TGTGCCAGCAGCTTAGCCGGGACAGGTCCCTACGAGCAGTACTTC.

The table lists this clone with a count of one. The chain couples TRBV5-4 to TRBJ2-5; maybe TRBD1 (6 bases). V was pared by 2 bases and J by 4 bases, with 12 bases between. In germline, CDR1 is SGHNT, CDR2 YYREEE (reference sequence). The CDR3 has 14 amino acids. In DNA form, the CDR3 reads TGTGCCAGCAGCTTCGTGGGGGCCGGAGAGACCCAGTACTTC. The encoded protein is CASSFVGAGETQYF.

The chain carries TRBV5-1 and TRBJ1-2; D perhaps matches TRBD1 (6 bases). The germline V gene has CDR1 SGHRS and CDR2 YFSETQ. This CDR3 has 13 residues. The V end lost 4 bases, the J end lost 2 bases, and 9 bases lay between the germline ends. The CDR3 nucleotides are TGCGCCAGCAGCGGGGGCCAAAACTATGGCTACACCTTC. Translating gives CASSGGQNYGYTF.

The gene calls are TRBV19 and TRBJ1-2; D is ambiguous. V lost 7 bases and J 8 bases, leaving 20 bases between the germline ends. The CDR3 is 14 amino acids. The germline gives CDR1 LNHDA, CDR2 SQIVND (reference sequence). CDR3 in amino acids: CASKSDPTNSGYTF. The CDR3 DNA reads TGTGCCAGTAAGTCCGACCCAACGAACAGCGGCTACACCTTC.

V usage is TRBV7-8 and J usage is TRBJ1-1; the D gene is possibly TRBD1 (5 bases). The CDR3 is 15 residues long. Germline loops: CDR1 SGHVS, CDR2 FQNEAQ. V lost 4 bases, J lost 5 bases, and 17 bases lay in between. CDR3 in DNA: TGTGCCAGCAGCTCATCGACAGATCTAGCGACTGAAGCTTTCTTT. This gives the protein CASSSSTDLATEAFF.

This rearrangement joins TRBV4-2 to TRBJ1-4; 7 bases are a match to TRBD1. CDR3 length: 17 residues. CDR1 is LGHNA, CDR2 YNFKEQ, per germline. J was trimmed by 3 bases and V by 3 bases; bases with no gene match: 10. The CDR3 loop is CASSQEDVRGPNEKLFF. CDR3 DNA: TGTGCCAGCAGCCAGGAAGATGTAAGGGGGCCTAATGAAAAACTGTTTTTT.

This chain links TRBV30 with TRBJ2-2, with D possibly matching TRBD1 (5 bases). CDR1 is GTSNPN and CDR2 is SVGIG in the germline V gene (reference sequence). With 0 bases removed from V and 4 bases from J, the gap between germline ends came to 9 bases. The CDR3 has 14 amino acids. The CDR3 coding sequence is TGTGCCTGGAGTGTAGGGGATGGCACCGGGGAGCTGTTTTTT. Amino acids: CAWSVGDGTGELFF.

This sequence joins TRBV20-1 and TRBJ2-1, with 8 nucleotides matching TRBD2. The CDR3 has 13 residues. Germline V gene data show CDR1 as DFQATT and CDR2 as SNEGSKA (reference sequence). After removal of 3 bases from V and 4 bases from J, the junction contained 2 bases not matched to a gene. CDR3: CSASSGIYNEQFF. CDR3 nucleotides: TGCAGTGCTAGTAGCGGGATTTACAATGAGCAGTTCTTC.

This clone was counted a single time. This chain connects TRBV24-1 to TRBJ1-5; D possibly corresponds to TRBD1 (6 bases). The CDR3 covers 19 residues. V was clipped by 2 bases and J by 2 bases, with 21 bases between them. Germline values: CDR1 KGHDR, CDR2 SFDVKD. Here the CDR3 DNA reads TGTGCCACCAGTGATTCCCGGCGCGGGGGGCAAGGGGGCAATCAGCCCCAGCATTTT. Translating gives CATSDSRRGGQGGNQPQHF.

The V call is TRBV27, the J call TRBJ2-7, with D perhaps TRBD2 (5 bases). Trimming removed 5 bases from V and 6 bases from J, with 14 bases in between. Germline CDR1 MNHEY, CDR2 SMNVEV (reference sequence). This CDR3 spans 13 amino acids. The CDR3 DNA is TGTGCCAGCAGTCAGAGGCGGGCGCCCGAGCAGTACTTC. Encoded protein: CASSQRRAPEQYF.

This chain joins TRBV14 and TRBJ1-2; tentative D call: TRBD1 (5 bases). Germline-derived CDR1 and CDR2 are SGHDN and FVKESK. The CDR3 length is 16 residues. With 3 bases removed from V and 4 bases from J, the gap between germline ends came to 18 bases. This chain's CDR3 is CASSQTETYRIYGYTF. CDR3 DNA sequence: TGTGCCAGCAGCCAGACCGAAACGTACAGGATCTATGGCTACACCTTC.

The chain uses TRBV6-6 and TRBJ1-2, with D perhaps matching TRBD1 (5 bases). CDR1 and CDR2 from the germline V gene are MNHNY and SVGAGI (reference sequence). The CDR3 loop spans 14 amino acids. Trimming took 6 bases from V and 0 from J, leaving 11 bases between them. DNA of the CDR3: TGTGCCAGCAGCCCGCGGGGGTCTAACTATGGCTACACCTTC. Its translation is CASSPRGSNYGYTF.

This clone was detected only a few times. This chain connects TRBV19 to TRBJ2-1; TRBD2 agrees at 15 bases. From germline, CDR1 is LNHDA and CDR2 SQIVND (reference sequence). V trimming: 6 bases; J trimming: 9 bases; junction bases outside the gene matches: 6. The length of the CDR3 is 15 residues. The CDR3 DNA sequence: TGTGCCAGTAGCTTGGGACTAGCGGGAGGAACTGAGCAGTTCTTC. Protein product: CASSLGLAGGTEQFF.

This chain connects TRBV5-8 to TRBJ2-6; 9 bases are a match to TRBD1. CDR3 size: 17 residues. Germline CDR1 and CDR2: SGHTS and YDEGEE. With V trimmed by 3 bases and J by 2 bases, 6 bases remained unmatched. CDR3 in DNA: TGTGCCAGCAGCTCCGGACAGGGGACCCCTGGGGCCAACGTCCTGACTTTC. Translated: CASSSGQGTPGANVLTF.

The V gene is TRBV10-3, the J gene TRBJ1-4; TRBD1 matches 8 bases. From germline, CDR1 is ENHRY and CDR2 SYGVKD. The CDR3 spans 15 residues. V was clipped by 2 bases and J by 3 bases; unmatched bases: 2. The CDR3 DNA reads as TGTGCCATCAGTGAGACGGACAGGGCTAATGAAAAACTGTTTTTT. Translated: CAISETDRANEKLFF.

The chain combines TRBV12-5 with TRBJ2-1; tentatively, D is TRBD2 (5 bases). Looked up from germline, CDR1 is LGHNT and CDR2 is FRNRAP. The V end was cut by 9 bases, the J end by 5 bases, with 14 bases between. CDR3 length equals 13 residues. The CDR3 loop reads CARPEDQNNEQFF. CDR3 nucleotides: TGTGCTAGACCGGAGGACCAGAACAATGAGCAGTTCTTC.